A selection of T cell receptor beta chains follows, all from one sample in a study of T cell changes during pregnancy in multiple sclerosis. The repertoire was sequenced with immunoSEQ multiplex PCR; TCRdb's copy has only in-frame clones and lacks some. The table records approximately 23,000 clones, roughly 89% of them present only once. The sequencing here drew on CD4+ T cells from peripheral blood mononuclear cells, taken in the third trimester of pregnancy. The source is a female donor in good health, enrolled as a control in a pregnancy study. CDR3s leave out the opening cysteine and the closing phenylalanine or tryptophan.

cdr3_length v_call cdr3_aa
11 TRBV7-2 ASSFGRAYGYT
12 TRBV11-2 ASSLTGGSYEQY
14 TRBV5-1 ASSPGEGAYGNTIY
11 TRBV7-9 ASSSLDRAGYT
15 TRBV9 ASSVPSGSPQEDEQF
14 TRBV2 ASIEEGTRASNEQF
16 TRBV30 ALRASGVSGANTGELF
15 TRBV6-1 ASSEAIGLGSYNEQF
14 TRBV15 ATSRASGQGENTIY
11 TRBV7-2 ASSSVPPQPQH
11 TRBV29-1 SVDQVSTDTQY
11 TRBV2 ARSGGGRETQY
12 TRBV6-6 ASSDPGQASKAF
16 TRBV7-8 ASSLETWDRVKNTEAF
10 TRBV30 AWSPLSDTQY
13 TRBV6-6 ASTAGTGVGHEQY
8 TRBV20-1 STIEDTQY
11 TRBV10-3 AIRTGRGTEAF
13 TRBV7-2 ASSPLREYSYEQY
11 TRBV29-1 SADAGPPYEQY
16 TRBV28 ASSLYSYRGLRSGELF
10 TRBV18 ASSPSQETQY
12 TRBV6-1 ASSEGALGDTQY
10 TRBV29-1 SVAADAGIQH
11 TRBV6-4 ASRGVGDYGYT
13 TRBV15 ATSRDGRVTGELF
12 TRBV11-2 ASSSTRGQETQY
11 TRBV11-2 ASSSYRVYEQY
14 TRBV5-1 ASSLGGQGAGEKLF
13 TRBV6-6 ASRAPGGRGNTIY
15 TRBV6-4 ASSEDPSGGAYNEQF
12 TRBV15 ATSRDRRAGEQY
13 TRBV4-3 ASSQDPPLHNEQF
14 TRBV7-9 ASSLDSGTSTDTQY
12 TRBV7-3 ASSLRWPFYEQY
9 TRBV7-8 ASSRTYEQY
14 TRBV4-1 ASSGSREASSYEQY
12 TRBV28 ASSYTFSYNEQF
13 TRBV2 ASSLTGGPPDTQY
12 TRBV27 ASSFAVTNTEAF
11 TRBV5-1 ASSLAGVYEQY
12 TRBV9 ASSVGGRLYEQY
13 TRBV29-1 SVEALAGGPQTQY
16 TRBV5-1 ASSSPGQGAPGANVLT
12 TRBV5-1 ASMSGTSTDTQY
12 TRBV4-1 ASSQWGPQGTQY
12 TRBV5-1 ASTQGTLNTEAF
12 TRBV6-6 ASSYSRGQETQY
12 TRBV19 ASSPTGGNTEAF
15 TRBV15 ATSIGGTGDSNQPQH
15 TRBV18 ASSRPGEAVSGNEQF
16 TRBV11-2 ASSSRTSGRGGTDTQY
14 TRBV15 ATSSPGLADYNEQF
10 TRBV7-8 ASSLSMGHGY
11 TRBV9 ASSKSTGNEAF
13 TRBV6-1 ASSQTGVGTDTQY
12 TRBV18 ASSPPGGNSPLH
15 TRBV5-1 ASSLAGFHSENSPLH